The clone carrying this TCR beta chain has only one observation. No antigen is known for it. The sample comes from a study of T cell repertoires in cytomegalovirus infection. Background on the study: CMV infection and matching HLA type were both indicated by public TCR beta signatures.

In TCRdb, the reads were re-called with MiXCR into one record per CDR3 protein. This sample has 800,000 to 950,000 distinct CDR3 sequences, with 32% found just once. The V segment lost 0 bases and the J segment 5 bases; nucleotides outside the gene matches: 16. Germline V lookup: CDR1 MNHEY, CDR2 SVGEGT. This CDR3 spans 19 amino acids. The clonotype originates from a human donor in good health (CMV status not recorded). Some clones in this sample may be carry-over from other donors' samples. This sample comprised cultured CD8+ T cells from PBMCs, obtained from culture after CMV antigen stimulation. V gene TRBV6-2 or TRBV6-3 combines with J gene TRBJ2-7; 10 bases are shared with TRBD1. The CDR3 here is CASSYSESPGQGLIDEQYV. CDR3 in DNA: TGTGCCAGCAGTTACTCGGAAAGTCCGGGACAGGGGCTAATCGACGAGCAGTACGTC.